This TCR beta chain was identified during a study of human T cells and chemical hapten exposure. Time point given: patch test 2, 6 weeks after DPC sensitization. As for treatment: therapeutic diphenylcyclopropenone sensitization with weekly scalp DPC. The CDR3 sequence is 11 residues long. V lost 10 bases to trimming and J lost 7 bases, with 11 bases between them. CDR1 and CDR2 from the germline V gene are MNHEY and SVGEGT. From the RACE reads, TCRdb called clonotypes with MiXCR, one entry per CDR3 protein. The data show hundreds of thousands of distinct CDR3 sequences, nearly 6.5% seen once. There are a few counts of this clonotype.

This receptor was identified in a woman under 30 with alopecia areata. Some clones in this sample may be carry-over from other donors' samples. The material sequenced was whole blood, taken in connection with sensitization to the hapten diphenylcyclopropenone (DPC). This chain links TRBV6-2 or TRBV6-3 with TRBJ2-4, with D uncertain. The CDR3, as DNA: TGTGCCACCACGTTATGGAACATTCAGTACTTC. Protein sequence: CATTLWNIQYF.